These 30 T cell receptor beta chains originate from one sample sequenced in a study of T cells in Graves' hyperthyroidism and ophthalmopathy. The investigators amplified TCR beta CDR3 regions from RNA transcripts. A set of HTBI primers served as the primers for a first-round RT-PCR of the TCR CDR3. TCRdb reprocessed the multiplex PCR reads with MiXCR, giving one entry per CDR3 protein. The data show more than 350,000 distinct CDR3 sequences, with about 16% seen just once and less than 35% held by the top ten. What was sequenced was blood. Every receptor here comes from a woman in her twenties or thirties with Graves' hyperthyroidism.

This clonotype showed up many times. This chain joins TRBV28 and TRBJ2-2, with D unclear. Germline assignment: CDR1 MDHEN and CDR2 SYDVKM. This CDR3 is 15 amino acids long. Trimming stripped 5 bases from V and 0 bases from J, with 10 bases between. The CDR3 sequence is CASSETGANTGELFF. DNA for the CDR3: TGTGCCAGCAGTGAGACTGGGGCGAACACCGGGGAGCTGTTTTTT.

The rearrangement links TRBV19 to TRBJ2-3, with D perhaps matching TRBD2 (6 bases). Trimming took 4 bases from V and 5 from J, leaving 13 bases between them. The germline CDR1 and CDR2 sequences are LNHDA and SQIVND (reference sequence). The CDR3 length is 14 residues. The CDR3, as DNA: TGTGCCAGTAGTACCCGGGAGTATGGAGATACGCAGTATTTT. Its translation is CASSTREYGDTQYF.

This clonotype was observed at least ten times. The CDR3: CSARSPGREGEKLFF. Here the CDR3 DNA reads TGCAGTGCTAGGTCCCCAGGGAGGGAGGGTGAAAAACTGTTTTTT. The chain is built from TRBV20-1 and TRBJ1-4; perhaps TRBD1 as D (5 bases). V was trimmed by 3 bases and J by 7 bases, leaving 18 bases between them. Looked up from germline, CDR1 is DFQATT and CDR2 is SNEGSKA (reference sequence). CDR3 length: 15 amino acids.

In regard to this clonotype: A much larger clone sits a single nucleotide away, making a read error possible. The V gene is TRBV28, the J gene TRBJ2-1; 7 bases are shared with TRBD2. The CDR3 covers 14 residues. The germline CDR1 and CDR2 sequences are MDHEN and SYDVKM. CDR3 in DNA: TGTGCCAGCAGTTTGGGGGGGTCCGTGAATGAGCGGTTCTTC. Its protein is CASSLGGSVNERFF.

This clonotype was seen at least ten times. The chain uses TRBV20-1 and TRBJ2-7; 8 bases are a match to TRBD2. This CDR3 has 16 residues. CDR1 is DFQATT and CDR2 is SNEGSKA in the germline V gene (reference sequence). V shed 6 bases, J shed 3 bases, and the junction held 16 bases outside the gene matches. DNA for the CDR3: TGCAGTGCCGACAGCATCTCGGGGGGGGGGAACTACGAGCAGTACTTC. Its protein is CSADSISGGGNYEQYF.

The chain uses TRBV10-2 and TRBJ2-7, with 10 bases that match TRBD2. Trimming removed 7 bases from V and 1 base from J; junction bases left unmatched: 7. The CDR3 consists of 15 residues. Germline loops: CDR1 WSHSY, CDR2 SAAADI. The CDR3 nucleotides are TGCGCCAGCAAAAAGCTAGCGGGAGAGTCCTACGAGCAGTACTTC. Encoded protein: CASKKLAGESYEQYF.

The CDR3 spells CASSISGSQARQPQHF. CDR3 DNA: TGTGCCAGCAGCATCTCAGGTTCCCAAGCTCGGCAGCCCCAGCATTTT. The genes are TRBV7-2 and TRBJ1-5, with D hard to call. V shed 5 bases and J shed 7 bases, with 21 bases lying between them. The V gene's germline CDR1 is SGHTA and CDR2 FQGNSA. The length of the CDR3 is 16 residues.

This clonotype was found many times. This rearrangement joins TRBV5-5 to TRBJ2-1; D unresolved. Germline V gene sequence: CDR1 SGHKS, CDR2 YYEKEE (reference sequence). V was shortened by 1 base and J by 2 bases, with 13 bases between the two germline ends. This CDR3 spans 16 amino acids. The CDR3 sequence: CASSLYNSQAYNEQFF. The CDR3, as DNA: TGTGCCAGCAGCTTGTATAACAGCCAAGCCTACAATGAGCAGTTCTTC.

This clonotype was seen a handful of times. The chain couples TRBV19 to TRBJ1-2; no clear D. Germline CDR1 is LNHDA and CDR2 is SQIVND (reference sequence). The CDR3 has 14 amino acids. The germline V and J ends were trimmed by 7 bases and 7 bases, with 19 bases remaining between them. The CDR3 DNA reads as TGTGCCAGTACCCCCGGTGAGATCCTACTTGGCTACACCTTC. Its protein is CASTPGEILLGYTF.

This clonotype was counted ten times or more. The chain combines TRBV7-8 with TRBJ2-7, with TRBD1 matching over 8 bases. Germline-derived CDR1 and CDR2 are SGHVS and FQNEAQ. Trimming took 5 bases from V and 6 from J; bases not matched to a gene: 9. This CDR3 contains 14 residues. CDR3 nucleotides: TGTGCCAGCAGCCGAAGGACAGGGTCCCCCGAGCAGTACTTC. Residues: CASSRRTGSPEQYF.

Concerning this clonotype itself: This may stem from a read error, because a much larger clone lies one nucleotide away. The missing conserved phenylalanine or tryptophan at the end of this CDR3 makes a read error likely. The chain couples TRBV5-1 to TRBJ2-1; 8 bases are a match to TRBD2. There are 15 residues in the CDR3. The germline CDR1 and CDR2 sequences are SGHRS and YFSETQ. V gave up 1 base and J gave up 5 bases; unmatched junction bases: 5. In nucleotides, the CDR3 is TGCGCCAGCAGCTTGTTACTAGCGGACCACAATGAGCAGTTCTTA. As protein: CASSLLLADHNEQFL.

The V call is TRBV29-1, the J call TRBJ1-2; D not resolved. The V gene lost 3 bases and the J gene lost 2 bases, with 7 bases spanning the gap. This CDR3 contains 12 residues. Germline V gene lookup returns CDR1 SQVTM and CDR2 ANQGSEA. The CDR3 DNA reads as TGCAGCGTTGATATGACGAACTATGGCTACACCTTC. Its translation: CSVDMTNYGYTF.

This clonotype was detected only a few times. This chain connects TRBV30 to TRBJ1-5, with a weak D call TRBD1 (5 bases). Germline CDR1 and CDR2: GTSNPN and SVGIG (reference sequence). V lost 1 base and J lost 7, with 11 bases in between. The CDR3 is 13 residues long. The CDR3 loop is CAWSGGDRQPQHF. CDR3 in DNA: TGTGCCTGGAGTGGCGGGGACCGCCAGCCCCAGCATTTT.

On this clonotype: At one boundary the junction diverges from the germline segment, which might be a read error. J is TRBJ1-5 and V is TRBV28, with D possibly matching TRBD1 (5 bases). This CDR3 has 15 residues. Looked up from germline, CDR1 is MDHEN and CDR2 is SYDVKM. CDR3 DNA sequence: TGTGCCAGCAGTTTGGGACTGAGTAGCGATCAGCCCCAGCATTTT. Residues: CASSLGLSSDQPQHF. Full variable domain (rest looked up from reference TRBV28 and TRBJ1-5): DVKVTQSSRYLVKRTGEKVFLECVQDMDHENMFWYRQDPGLGLRLIYFSYDVKMKEKGDIPEGYSVSREKKERFSLILESASTNQTSMYLCASSLGLSSDQPQHFGDGTRLSIL.

The chain employs TRBV15 and TRBJ2-5; D possibly corresponds to TRBD1 (6 bases). Per germline, CDR1 LNHNV and CDR2 YYDKDF (reference sequence). The CDR3 spans 15 residues. The germline V and J ends were trimmed by 0 bases and 4 bases, with 12 bases remaining between them. The CDR3 nucleotides are TGTGCCACCAGCAGAGATGGGGTAGGGGGAGAGACCCAGTACTTC. Its translation: CATSRDGVGGETQYF.

This clonotype has more than one count but fewer than ten. This chain connects TRBV28 to TRBJ2-7, with a weak D call TRBD1 (5 bases). Deletions cut 5 bases from V and 2 bases from J, with 16 bases between. This CDR3 contains 15 residues. Germline V lookup: CDR1 MDHEN, CDR2 SYDVKM. CDR3 residues: CASSPSVDSPYEQYF. CDR3 nucleotides: TGTGCCAGCAGTCCGTCGGTCGACAGCCCCTACGAGCAGTACTTC.

This clonotype was recorded at least ten times. The rearrangement links TRBV30 to TRBJ1-4; possibly TRBD1 for D (6 bases). Between the trimmed V and J ends, which lost 1 base and 0 bases, there was a span of 6 bases. This CDR3 is 14 amino acids long. Per the germline V gene, CDR1 is GTSNPN and CDR2 is SVGIG (reference sequence). CDR3 in DNA: TGTGCCTGGAGTGGGACAGCAACTAATGAAAAACTGTTTTTT. Encoded protein: CAWSGTATNEKLFF.

In this sample, this clonotype turned up many times. The chain carries TRBV5-6 and TRBJ2-3; TRBD2 is a possible D gene (5 bases). The V gene's germline CDR1 is SGHDT and CDR2 YYEEEE. The germline V and J ends were trimmed by 4 bases and 9 bases, with 12 bases remaining between them. The CDR3 runs to 12 residues. The CDR3 spells CASSGVGVTQYF. As DNA, the CDR3 is TGTGCCAGCAGCGGAGTGGGAGTGACGCAGTATTTT.

This clonotype has a count of ten or more. The chain employs TRBV12-5 and TRBJ1-1; no clear D gene. Germline loops: CDR1 LGHNT, CDR2 FRNRAP. The CDR3 runs to 13 residues. Trimming left V 3 bases short and J 6 bases short, with 11 bases between. The CDR3 DNA follows: TGTGCTAGTGGTTTCGCCCCCCTGGCTGAAGCTTTCTTT. It yields the protein CASGFAPLAEAFF.

This clonotype was picked up a small number of times. The genes are TRBV27 and TRBJ1-4; D is possibly TRBD1 (5 bases). CDR1 MNHEY and CDR2 SMNVEV come from the germline V gene (reference sequence). CDR3 length equals 14 residues. V lost 3 bases and J lost 5, with 10 bases in between. CDR3 coding DNA: TGTGCCAGCAGTTTCCCGGGACGCAATGAAAAACTGTTTTTT. It codes for CASSFPGRNEKLFF. Full variable domain (missing parts from reference TRBV27 and TRBJ1-4): EAQVTQNPRYLITVTGKKLTVTCSQNMNHEYMSWYRQDPGLGLRQIYYSMNVEVTDKGDVPEGYKVSRKEKRNFPLILESPSPNQTSLYFCASSFPGRNEKLFFGSGTQLSVL.

The V and J genes are TRBV4-2 and TRBJ2-7; 8 bases line up with TRBD1. The germline V gene encodes CDR1 LGHNA and CDR2 YNFKEQ. CDR3 size: 15 residues. The J segment lost 2 bases and the V segment lost 4 bases, leaving 7 bases of the junction unmatched. CDR3 residues: CASSRAGTGPYEQYF. The CDR3 region has the DNA TGTGCCAGCAGCCGCGCCGGGACAGGTCCCTACGAGCAGTACTTC.

This clonotype came up a few times. The chain uses TRBV6-6 and TRBJ2-3; 7 bases map to TRBD1. Per the germline V gene, CDR1 is MNHNY and CDR2 is SVGAGI (reference sequence). V trimming: 2 bases; J trimming: 0 bases; junction bases outside the gene matches: 14. The CDR3 runs to 19 residues. The DNA of the CDR3 is TGTGCCAGCAGTTACCTAACCCACACAGGGGCGTCTAGCACAGATACGCAGTATTTT. Translation gives CASSYLTHTGASSTDTQYF.

This clonotype showed up many times. The CDR3 loop reads CSASVASGFYYNEQFF. The CDR3 nucleotides are TGCAGTGCTAGTGTGGCTAGCGGGTTTTACTACAATGAGCAGTTCTTC. The V gene is TRBV20-1, the J gene TRBJ2-1; 8 bases align to TRBD2. The CDR3 extends over 16 amino acids. Per germline, CDR1 DFQATT and CDR2 SNEGSKA (reference sequence). V gave up 3 bases and J gave up 3 bases; unmatched junction bases: 10.

The genes are TRBV6-5 and TRBJ2-7, with 7 bases matching TRBD1. The CDR3 has 14 residues. Germline V gene lookup returns CDR1 MNHEY and CDR2 SVGAGI. The trim removed 4 bases at V and 5 bases at J, leaving 8 bases unmatched. The CDR3 sequence is CASSSGQAVDEQYF. The CDR3, as DNA: TGTGCCAGCAGTTCAGGACAGGCGGTGGACGAGCAGTACTTC.

CDR3 sequence reads: CASSSQREVDTDTQYF. CDR3 DNA sequence: TGCGCCAGCAGCTCGCAGAGGGAAGTGGACACAGATACGCAGTATTTT. The chain recombines TRBV5-1 with TRBJ2-3; D is perhaps TRBD2 (5 bases). Between the trimmed V and J ends, which lost 3 bases and 2 bases, there was a span of 16 bases. CDR1 SGHRS and CDR2 YFSETQ come from the germline V gene. This CDR3 has 16 residues.

Only a few counts were recorded for this clonotype. DNA of the CDR3: TGTGCCAGCAGCCAAGGGGAGCCATACTATGGCTACACCTTC. Its protein is CASSQGEPYYGYTF. This rearrangement joins TRBV3-1 to TRBJ1-2; no definite D call. Trimming took off 1 base at V and 3 bases at J, with 9 bases between the two ends. The CDR3 runs 14 residues. Germline CDR1 is LGHDT and CDR2 is YNNKEL (reference sequence).

The rearrangement joins TRBV29-1 to TRBJ2-3, with TRBD2 matching 14 bases. V trimming: 7 bases; J trimming: 3 bases; junction bases outside the gene matches: 9. Germline V lookup: CDR1 SQVTM, CDR2 ANQGSEA. This CDR3 is 16 amino acids long. The CDR3 region is CSASGLAGVWTDTQYF. For the CDR3, the DNA is TGCAGCGCCTCGGGACTAGCGGGAGTCTGGACAGATACGCAGTATTTT.

This clonotype appeared a few times. The chain employs TRBV6-1 and TRBJ2-1; 14 bases map to TRBD2. J was trimmed by 7 bases and V by 8 bases; bases with no gene match: 16. This CDR3 contains 18 residues. Germline loops: CDR1 MNHNS, CDR2 SASEGT. The CDR3 nucleotides are TGTGCCAGCGGAGGGGGGGGACTAGCGGGAGAGGGTAGTAATGAGCAGTTCTTC. Translating gives CASGGGGLAGEGSNEQFF.

The CDR3 region has the DNA TGCGCCAGCAGCTTGGCCAGTCAGAACACTGAAGCTTTCTTT. Amino acid sequence: CASSLASQNTEAFF. The rearrangement links TRBV5-1 to TRBJ1-1; D gene unclear. The V end was cut by 0 bases, the J end by 1 base, with 7 bases between. This CDR3 is 14 amino acids long. CDR1 and CDR2 (germline): SGHRS, YFSETQ. Drawing the rest from reference TRBV5-1 and TRBJ1-1, the complete variable domain is KAGVTQTPRYLIKTRGQQVTLSCSPISGHRSVSWYQQTPGQGLQFLFEYFSETQRNKGNFPGRFSGRQFSNSRSEMNVSTLELGDSALYLCASSLASQNTEAFFGQGTRLTVV.

This clonotype was picked up many times. This chain joins TRBV5-1 and TRBJ2-7; 12 nucleotides match TRBD2. This CDR3 has 16 residues. V gave up 0 bases and J gave up 3 bases; unmatched junction bases: 4. The V gene's germline CDR1 is SGHRS and CDR2 YFSETQ. The CDR3 DNA follows: TGCGCCAGCAGCTTGGAGACTAGCGGGAGAGGCTACGAGCAGTACTTC. As protein: CASSLETSGRGYEQYF.